These T cell receptor beta chains were read from a single sample in a study of blood T cell repertoires in COVID-19. The repertoire was sequenced with immunoSEQ multiplex PCR; TCRdb's copy has only in-frame clones and lacks some. This sample has 50,000 to 70,000 clones, with roughly three quarters found just once. The specimen sequenced was peripheral blood. The receptors originated from a man between 60 and 70 years old with acute or convalescent COVID-19. Both conserved end residues are part of each CDR3. A D gene is named only where the DNA matches it firmly. Not every row has a clone size; where given, it reads once, few, many or a size class.

CDR3: CASSHSSGGPYNEQFF
DNA: TGTGCCAGCAGCCACTCGAGCGGGGGGCCTTACAATGAGCAGTTCTTC
J: TRBJ2-1
V: TRBV7-3
length: 16
size: NA
D: TRBD2

CDR3: CSAYGQGGEEETQYF
DNA: TGCAGCGCCTACGGACAGGGTGGAGAGGAAGAGACCCAGTACTTC
J: TRBJ2-5
V: TRBV29-1
length: 15
size: NA
D: TRBD1

CDR3: CSASKSSTSTDTQYF
DNA: TGCAGTGCTAGTAAGTCAAGCACTAGCACAGATACGCAGTATTTT
J: TRBJ2-3
V: TRBV20-1
length: 15
size: medium-sized
D: NA

CDR3: CASNPLRGNTEAFF
DNA: TGTGCCAGCAACCCTCTCAGGGGGAACACTGAAGCTTTCTTT
J: TRBJ1-1
V: TRBV7-8
length: 14
size: NA
D: NA

CDR3: CASSIRGLGYTF
DNA: TGTGCCAGCAGTATCAGGGGGCTTGGCTACACCTTC
J: TRBJ1-2
V: TRBV6-6
length: 12
size: once
D: TRBD1

CDR3: CASSSATGYGYTF
DNA: TGTGCCAGCTCATCTGCAACAGGGTATGGCTACACCTTC
J: TRBJ1-2
V: TRBV18
length: 13
size: NA
D: NA

CDR3: CASSPNRADQPQHF
DNA: TGTGCCAGCAGCCCCAACAGGGCGGATCAGCCCCAGCATTTT
J: TRBJ1-5
V: TRBV5-5
length: 14
size: few
D: NA

CDR3: CASSTRDWQETQYF
DNA: TGCGCCAGCAGCACCCGGGACTGGCAAGAGACCCAGTACTTC
J: TRBJ2-5
V: TRBV5-1
length: 14
size: NA
D: NA

CDR3: CASSLIMAAYGYTF
DNA: TGTGCCAGCAGCTTAATAATGGCCGCATATGGCTACACCTTC
J: TRBJ1-2
V: TRBV7-3
length: 14
size: NA
D: NA

CDR3: CSVVRRRQSTDTQYF
DNA: TGCAGCGTTGTAAGAAGGCGGCAGAGCACAGATACGCAGTATTTT
J: TRBJ2-3
V: TRBV29-1
length: 15
size: NA
D: NA

CDR3: CATSDSPPTGKRTQYF
DNA: TGTGCCACCAGTGACAGCCCCCCGACAGGGAAGAGGACCCAGTACTTC
J: TRBJ2-5
V: TRBV24-1
length: 16
size: NA
D: TRBD1

CDR3: CASSRQGQDTQYF
DNA: TGTGCCAGCTCCAGACAGGGGCAAGATACGCAGTATTTT
J: TRBJ2-3
V: TRBV18
length: 13
size: NA
D: TRBD1

CDR3: CATSDDRADNEQFF
DNA: TGTGCCACCAGTGATGACAGGGCGGACAATGAGCAGTTCTTC
J: TRBJ2-1
V: TRBV24-1
length: 14
size: NA
D: TRBD1

CDR3: CASRPGQGTNYGYTF
DNA: TGCGCCAGCAGACCCGGACAGGGGACTAACTATGGCTACACCTTC
J: TRBJ1-2
V: TRBV5-1
length: 15
size: few
D: TRBD1

CDR3: CASSWSSGGATDTQYF
DNA: TGCGCCAGCAGTTGGTCTAGCGGGGGGGCCACAGATACGCAGTATTTT
J: TRBJ2-3
V: TRBV5-1
length: 16
size: once
D: TRBD2

CDR3: CASSPLQGAEAFF
DNA: TGTGCCAGCTCACCTCTACAGGGGGCTGAAGCTTTCTTT
J: TRBJ1-1
V: TRBV18
length: 13
size: few
D: TRBD1

CDR3: CASSVPQDNQEPQHF
DNA: TGTGCCAGCAGCGTTCCCCAGGACAACCAGGAGCCCCAGCATTTT
J: TRBJ1-5
V: TRBV5-8
length: 15
size: once
D: NA

CDR3: CASSLGSSYNSPLHF
DNA: TGTGCCAGCAGCTTGGGGAGCTCCTATAATTCACCCCTCCACTTT
J: TRBJ1-6
V: TRBV5-6
length: 15
size: NA
D: NA

CDR3: CASSLPGAGPFREQYF
DNA: TGTGCCAGCTCACTCCCTGGGGCGGGGCCCTTTCGCGAGCAGTACTTC
J: TRBJ2-7
V: TRBV18
length: 16
size: NA
D: NA

CDR3: CASSPSRDRENYGYTF
DNA: TGTGCCAGCTCACCTTCCCGGGACAGGGAGAACTATGGCTACACCTTC
J: TRBJ1-2
V: TRBV18
length: 16
size: NA
D: TRBD1

CDR3: CASTGTVGSSGNTIYF
DNA: TGTGCCAGTACCGGGACAGTGGGGAGCTCTGGAAACACCATATATTTT
J: TRBJ1-3
V: TRBV5-8
length: 16
size: NA
D: TRBD1

CDR3: CASSVGQGADSPLHF
DNA: TGTGCCAGCAGCGTAGGACAGGGGGCGGATTCACCCCTCCACTTT
J: TRBJ1-6
V: TRBV9
length: 15
size: NA
D: TRBD1

CDR3: CASYNRGPNEKLFF
DNA: TGTGCCAGTTATAACAGGGGACCTAATGAAAAACTGTTTTTT
J: TRBJ1-4
V: TRBV19
length: 14
size: NA
D: TRBD1

CDR3: CASTEGESYEQYF
DNA: TGTGCCAGCACCGAGGGGGAGTCCTACGAGCAGTACTTC
J: TRBJ2-7
V: TRBV28
length: 13
size: once
D: NA

CDR3: CASSSQAGVTDTQYF
DNA: TGTGCCAGCAGCTCACAAGCGGGGGTCACAGATACGCAGTATTTT
J: TRBJ2-3
V: TRBV7-3
length: 15
size: NA
D: TRBD2

CDR3: CSVSGTVKYNEQFF
DNA: TGCAGCGTCTCCGGGACAGTCAAATACAATGAGCAGTTCTTC
J: TRBJ2-1
V: TRBV29-1
length: 14
size: few
D: TRBD1

CDR3: CASLIAGGIADTQYF
DNA: TGTGCCAGCCTCATAGCGGGGGGAATCGCAGATACGCAGTATTTT
J: TRBJ2-3
V: TRBV2
length: 15
size: NA
D: TRBD2

CDR3: CASSVGLAAHNEQFF
DNA: TGTGCCAGCAGCGTCGGACTAGCGGCGCACAATGAGCAGTTCTTC
J: TRBJ2-1
V: TRBV9
length: 15
size: NA
D: TRBD2

CDR3: CASSLKQTGELFF
DNA: TGTGCCAGTAGTCTCAAACAGACCGGGGAGCTGTTTTTT
J: TRBJ2-2
V: TRBV19
length: 13
size: NA
D: NA

CDR3: CASSVETQGADTQYF
DNA: TGTGCCAGCAGTGTGGAGACACAGGGTGCAGATACGCAGTATTTT
J: TRBJ2-3
V: TRBV2
length: 15
size: NA
D: NA